Listed here are 17 T cell receptor beta chains from one sample, sequenced in a study of CD8 T cells in ankylosing spondylitis (dated by TCRdb to about 2017). To prepare the library, 5' RACE was applied. The instrument was an Illumina HiSeq 2500. Clones were called with MiXCR by TCRdb after fastp trimmed the public reads at Q25, and only in-frame beta chains were retained. CDR3 protein sequences are deduplicated, and each keeps its most common genes and DNA. The sample table holds some 250,000 distinct CDR3 sequences, of which approximately 24% were seen once. 0.5% to 0.75% of the sample is held by the ten biggest clonotypes. Sequencing was carried out using blood, either unsorted or a sorted T cell fraction (not recorded which). These receptors all stem from a male donor with ankylosing spondylitis or in good health (not recorded which).

The table lists this clonotype with many counts. The chain couples TRBV12-3 or TRBV12-4 to TRBJ2-1; unclear D gene. The CDR3 is 14 amino acids. V was pared by 2 bases and J by 6 bases, with 11 bases between. The CDR3 loop is CASSLRAQINEQFF. The DNA of the CDR3 is TGTGCCAGCAGTTTAAGGGCACAAATCAATGAGCAGTTCTTC.

Remarks on this clonotype: A much larger clone differs by one base, so this may be a read error. This chain connects TRBV6-1 to TRBJ1-2, with D unclear. Per the germline V gene, CDR1 is MNHNS and CDR2 is SASEGT. This CDR3 spans 13 amino acids. V lost 7 bases and J lost 7, with 16 bases in between. The CDR3 region is CASKTHRGFGYTF. CDR3 in DNA: TGTGCCAGCAAAACTCACCGCGGCTTTGGCTACACCTTC.

The chain links TRBV4-2 to TRBJ2-2; unclear D gene. The CDR3 sequence is 15 residues long. CDR1 LGHNA and CDR2 YNFKEQ come from the germline V gene. The germline V and J ends were trimmed by 9 bases and 1 base, with 15 bases remaining between them. The CDR3 DNA sequence: TGTGCCAGTCACTCCCCGAATGTGAACACCGGGGAGCTGTTTTTT. Translating gives CASHSPNVNTGELFF.

This clonotype has ten or more counts. The genes are TRBV12-3 or TRBV12-4 and TRBJ2-5; 7 nucleotides match TRBD2. The CDR3 has 15 amino acids. The V gene end was trimmed by 5 bases and the J gene end by 2 bases; junction bases not matched to a gene: 8. The CDR3 sequence: CASSTSADGQETQYF. As DNA, the CDR3 is TGTGCCAGCAGTACTAGCGCGGACGGTCAAGAGACCCAGTACTTC.

This clonotype turned up a few times. This sequence joins TRBV12-3 or TRBV12-4 and TRBJ1-1; D remains ambiguous. Trimming left V 5 bases short and J 1 base short, with 11 bases between. This CDR3 is built from 14 residues. Here the CDR3 reads CASSVARSNTEAFF. The DNA of the CDR3 is TGTGCCAGCAGTGTCGCACGCTCGAACACTGAAGCTTTCTTT.

In this sample, this clonotype turned up a few times. This chain links TRBV29-1 with TRBJ1-1, with no clear D. V lost 4 bases and J lost 0, with 9 bases in between. CDR1 is SQVTM and CDR2 is ANQGSEA in the germline V gene. The CDR3 totals 13 residues. The CDR3 spells CSVVRLMNTEAFF. CDR3 in DNA: TGCAGCGTTGTGCGGCTCATGAACACTGAAGCTTTCTTT.

This clonotype was detected only a few times. The chain joins TRBV20-1 to TRBJ2-5; D is perhaps TRBD1 (5 bases). The CDR3 runs to 15 residues. Germline lookup yields CDR1 DFQATT and CDR2 SNEGSKA (reference sequence). V lost 5 bases and J lost 0, with 16 bases in between. CDR3 nucleotide sequence: TGCAGTGCTCCGCGACAGACAGCTAACCAAGAGACCCAGTACTTC. Translated: CSAPRQTANQETQYF.

This chain joins TRBV10-3 and TRBJ1-1, with 7 positions matching TRBD1. J lost 2 bases, V lost 5 bases, and 8 bases had no gene match. CDR3 length: 15 residues. CDR1 is ENHRY and CDR2 is SYGVKD in the germline V gene. The CDR3 loop is CAISHIGQANTEAFF. The CDR3 nucleotides read TGTGCCATCAGTCACATAGGACAGGCAAACACTGAAGCTTTCTTT.

Many counts were recorded for this clonotype. This chain connects TRBV20-1 to TRBJ2-7; D is unresolved. Germline CDR1 is DFQATT and CDR2 is SNEGSKA (reference sequence). This CDR3 spans 12 amino acids. V lost 3 bases to trimming and J lost 0 bases, with 6 bases between them. Here the CDR3 reads CSASDTSYEQYF. DNA for the CDR3: TGCAGTGCTAGTGATACCTCCTACGAGCAGTACTTC.

This clonotype was observed a handful of times. J is TRBJ2-3 and V is TRBV20-1; 9 bases fit TRBD2. This CDR3 is 14 amino acids long. Germline values: CDR1 DFQATT, CDR2 SNEGSKA (reference sequence). The junction had 8 bases not matched to a gene; V was cut back by 6 bases and J by 4 bases. The CDR3 coding sequence is TGCAGTGCCCAAGGACTAGCGAGGGCAGATACGCAGTATTTT. Its protein is CSAQGLARADTQYF.

This clonotype was observed many times. This sequence joins TRBV11-2 and TRBJ2-3, with D possibly matching TRBD1 (5 bases). The CDR3 loop spans 14 amino acids. The ends were cut back, 3 bases at V and 2 bases at J, with 9 bases in the middle. In germline, CDR1 is SGHAT, CDR2 FQNNGV. The CDR3 region is CASSFSRVTDTQYF. The DNA of the CDR3 is TGTGCCAGCAGCTTTAGCAGGGTCACAGATACGCAGTATTTT.

This clonotype was observed a handful of times. J is TRBJ2-7 and V is TRBV5-5; D gene ambiguous. Trimming took off 4 bases at V and 2 bases at J, with 13 bases between the two ends. Germline V lookup: CDR1 SGHKS, CDR2 YYEKEE (reference sequence). The CDR3 covers 14 residues. This CDR3 reads CASSPLVRTYEQYF. The DNA of the CDR3 is TGTGCCAGCAGCCCGTTAGTAAGGACCTACGAGCAGTACTTC. Based on the CDR3 plus reference TRBV5-5 and TRBJ2-7, the full variable domain is DAGVTQSPTHLIKTRGQQVTLRCSPISGHKSVSWYQQVLGQGPQFIFQYYEKEERGRGNFPDRFSARQFPNYSSELNVNALLLGDSALYLCASSPLVRTYEQYFGPGTRLTVT.

The chain has TRBV5-5 and TRBJ2-6; D is unclear. The CDR3 spans 17 residues. Germline-derived CDR1 and CDR2 are SGHKS and YYEKEE (reference sequence). V lost 2 bases and J 0 bases, leaving 12 bases between the germline ends. This chain's CDR3 is CASSFSASFSGANVLTF. In DNA, the CDR3 is TGTGCCAGCAGCTTCTCAGCCAGCTTCTCTGGGGCCAACGTCCTGACTTTC.

In its sample, this clonotype was seen many times. This chain links TRBV5-1 with TRBJ2-2; D might be TRBD2 (6 bases). CDR3 size: 15 residues. Per germline, CDR1 SGHRS and CDR2 YFSETQ. V dropped 3 bases and J dropped 3 bases, with 12 bases sitting between them. CDR3 in DNA: TGCGCCAGCAGCTCGCGGGACCTTTACACCGGGGAGCTGTTTTTT. Protein product: CASSSRDLYTGELFF.

The chain links TRBV20-1 to TRBJ2-3, with D perhaps TRBD1 (6 bases). V lost 4 bases to trimming and J lost 5 bases, with 19 bases between them. Germline V gene sequence: CDR1 DFQATT, CDR2 SNEGSKA (reference sequence). The CDR3 has 15 residues. CDR3 amino acids: CSATLLGATGDTQYF. DNA of the CDR3: TGCAGTGCTACCCTTCTGGGGGCCACGGGAGATACGCAGTATTTT.

The chain combines TRBV6-1 with TRBJ2-2; possibly TRBD1 for D (6 bases). The V gene lost 6 bases and the J gene lost 4 bases, with 15 bases spanning the gap. Per germline, CDR1 MNHNS and CDR2 SASEGT. The CDR3 contains 15 residues. The CDR3 spells CASRRDMAFTGELFF. The CDR3 coding sequence is TGTGCCAGCAGACGGGACATGGCGTTCACCGGGGAGCTGTTTTTT.

This clonotype was detected once. The CDR3: CATRGPYTDTQYF. CDR3 in DNA: TGTGCCACCCGTGGTCCCTACACAGATACGCAGTATTTT. The chain carries TRBV10-3 and TRBJ2-3, with unresolved D. This CDR3 is 13 amino acids long. The germline V and J ends were trimmed by 10 bases and 2 bases, with 13 bases remaining between them. Germline V gene lookup returns CDR1 ENHRY and CDR2 SYGVKD.